This T cell receptor (beta chain) was documented in a study of T-cell reconstitution after alpha-beta-depleted transplantation in children. Findings of the study overall: T cells produced anew were the main source of T-cell counts and diversity one year after transplant. Reportedly, roughly two months post-transplant, alpha-beta T cells arose from several hundred expanded graft clones. The study traced high day-60 TCRbeta diversity in some patients to surviving recipient T cells and thymic progenitors.

The CDR3 extends over 16 amino acids. Germline V lookup: CDR1 DFQATT, CDR2 SNEGSKA (reference sequence). The V and J ends lost 0 bases and 3 bases, in that order; junction bases with no gene match: 7. This clonotype was seen many times. Its antigen remains unidentified. Preparation of the TCRbeta library involved a method that used unique molecular identifiers. MiXCR was run by TCRdb on the PCR reads, yielding one entry per CDR3 protein. The top ten clones hold under 15% of a sample with 70,000 or so distinct CDR3 sequences, about 11% of them seen once. The gene calls are TRBV20-1 and TRBJ2-7; 11 bases map to TRBD2. The sequence derives from a boy under 18 with acute myeloid leukemia, due to receive a stem cell transplant. The sample here was PBMCs, taken before TCRalphabeta/CD19-depleted stem cell transplant. The CDR3 sequence: CSARDALTSGNYEQYF. For the CDR3, the DNA is TGCAGTGCTAGAGATGCGCTGACTAGCGGGAACTACGAGCAGTACTTC.